A single sample gave rise to the 17 T cell receptor beta chains below, sequenced in a study of T cells in Graves' hyperthyroidism and ophthalmopathy. RNA transcripts gave rise to amplified TCR beta CDR3 regions. A first-round RT-PCR of the TCR CDR3 used the HTBI primer set. One entry per CDR3 protein, called by TCRdb with MiXCR from the multiplex PCR reads. The sample has about 520,000 distinct CDR3 sequences; about 20% are singletons. The specimen sequenced was blood. These receptors were taken from a man between 18 and 35 years old with Graves' hyperthyroidism.

This clonotype has only a few counts. The J gene is TRBJ2-5, the V gene TRBV5-1, with 7 bases lining up with TRBD1. J lost 2 bases, V lost 4 bases, and 8 bases had no gene match. The CDR3 has 15 amino acids. Germline-derived CDR1 and CDR2 are SGHRS and YFSETQ. The CDR3 here is CASSPLLGQQETQYF. The DNA of the CDR3 is TGCGCCAGCAGCCCACTCTTGGGACAGCAAGAGACCCAGTACTTC. The whole variable domain, filled in from reference TRBV5-1 and TRBJ2-5, reads KAGVTQTPRYLIKTRGQQVTLSCSPISGHRSVSWYQQTPGQGLQFLFEYFSETQRNKGNFPGRFSGRQFSNSRSEMNVSTLELGDSALYLCASSPLLGQQETQYFGPGTRLLVL.

The rearrangement uses TRBV28 and TRBJ2-7; D gene unclear. The germline gives CDR1 MDHEN, CDR2 SYDVKM. Trimming shortened V by 4 bases and J by 2 bases, and 12 bases separated the two germline ends. CDR3 length: 14 amino acids. As DNA, the CDR3 is TGTGCCAGCAGTTCGTCGCGAGTGCCCTACGAGCAGTACTTC. It specifies CASSSSRVPYEQYF.

This clonotype was counted many times. The chain employs TRBV2 and TRBJ1-5, with no clear D. Germline V gene lookup returns CDR1 SNHLY and CDR2 FYNNEI. Trimming pared 1 base from V and 1 base from J, leaving 14 bases between. This CDR3 is 17 amino acids long. This CDR3 is CASSEEEGRGSNQPQHF. CDR3 nucleotide sequence: TGTGCCAGCAGTGAAGAAGAAGGGAGAGGGAGCAATCAGCCCCAGCATTTT.

This clonotype was seen repeatedly, ten times or more. The chain combines TRBV12-3 or TRBV12-4 with TRBJ2-5; a possible D gene is TRBD1 (5 bases). Trimming took off 6 bases at V and 3 bases at J, with 11 bases between the two ends. CDR3 length: 13 residues. For the CDR3, the DNA is TGTGCCAGCAGCCAGGAACAGGAAGAGACCCAGTACTTC. Translation gives CASSQEQEETQYF.

This clonotype was counted only a few times. The V gene is TRBV30, the J gene TRBJ2-2; TRBD2 is a possible D gene (5 bases). The CDR3 has 16 amino acids. V was shortened by 0 bases and J by 0 bases, with 11 bases between the two germline ends. CDR1 GTSNPN and CDR2 SVGIG come from the germline V gene (reference sequence). The CDR3 region is CAWSVRRGTNTGELFF. In nucleotides, the CDR3 is TGTGCCTGGAGTGTACGTCGAGGGACGAACACCGGGGAGCTGTTTTTT.

This clonotype was counted ten times or more. This sequence joins TRBV6-1 and TRBJ1-5, with D possibly TRBD1 on 6 matching bases. Germline lookup yields CDR1 MNHNS and CDR2 SASEGT. Trimming pared 3 bases from V and 2 bases from J, leaving 8 bases between. The CDR3 is 14 amino acids. In DNA, the CDR3 is TGTGCCAGCAGTGATCAGGGGCGCAATCAGCCCCAGCATTTT. Translated: CASSDQGRNQPQHF.

In this sample, this clonotype turned up many times. V usage is TRBV12-3 or TRBV12-4 and J usage is TRBJ2-2; possibly TRBD2 for D (6 bases). This CDR3 has 13 amino acids. The ends were cut back, 6 bases at V and 7 bases at J, with 12 bases in the middle. The CDR3 DNA sequence: TGTGCCAGCAGACCTACGGGGGTCGGGGAGCTGTTTTTT. Protein: CASRPTGVGELFF.

V is TRBV29-1 and J is TRBJ1-2, with 10 bases aligning to TRBD1. J lost 6 bases, V lost 7 bases, and 14 bases had no gene match. The CDR3 loop spans 15 amino acids. CDR1 and CDR2 (germline): SQVTM, ANQGSEA. DNA of the CDR3: TGCAGCGGGGGGCTTGGGGGACAGGGGCCCCATGGCTACACCTTC. This codes for CSGGLGGQGPHGYTF.

This clonotype was observed a few times. The V call is TRBV28, the J call TRBJ1-2, with TRBD1 matching 8 bases. CDR1 and CDR2 (germline): MDHEN, SYDVKM. This CDR3 has 13 residues. The trim removed 11 bases at V and 1 base at J, leaving 6 bases unmatched. The chain's CDR3 is CAWGGQDNYGYTF. As DNA, the CDR3 is TGTGCCTGGGGGGGACAGGATAACTATGGCTACACCTTC.

This clonotype was counted only a few times. Sequence at one end of the junction differs from germline and may be a read error. This sequence joins TRBV12-3 or TRBV12-4 and TRBJ2-7; 7 positions agree with TRBD2. The CDR3 is 15 residues long. CDR3 region: CASSPRTGTTYEQYF. The CDR3 DNA sequence: TGCGCCAGCAGTCCACGTACCGGGACTACCTACGAGCAGTACTTC.

A few counts support this clonotype. V and J are TRBV9 and TRBJ2-5; 9 bases map to TRBD1. J was trimmed by 1 base and V by 3 bases; bases with no gene match: 7. Per the germline V gene, CDR1 is SGDLS and CDR2 is YYNGEE. This CDR3 contains 16 residues. The CDR3 loop is CASSALPGQGQETQYF. The CDR3, as DNA: TGTGCCAGCAGCGCCCTACCGGGACAGGGCCAAGAGACCCAGTACTTC.

This clonotype was picked up a small number of times. This chain links TRBV6-1 with TRBJ1-5; D is perhaps TRBD1 (5 bases). V was trimmed by 4 bases and J by 4 bases, leaving 14 bases between them. The CDR3 sequence is 15 residues long. The germline V gene has CDR1 MNHNS and CDR2 SASEGT. The CDR3 bases are TGTGCCAGCAGTGTGCGTGGGGCTGAGAATCAGCCCCAGCATTTT. Translation gives CASSVRGAENQPQHF.

This clonotype was recorded many times. This rearrangement joins TRBV15 to TRBJ1-5, with D possibly matching TRBD1 (5 bases). This CDR3 is built from 15 residues. Germline CDR1 reads LNHNV; CDR2 reads YYDKDF (reference sequence). V dropped 1 base and J dropped 5 bases, with 12 bases sitting between them. CDR3 in amino acids: CATSRAAGRDQPQHF. Written as DNA, the CDR3 is TGTGCCACCAGCAGAGCAGCAGGGAGGGATCAGCCCCAGCATTTT.

This clonotype was picked up a small number of times. The genes are TRBV19 and TRBJ1-2, with 8 nucleotides matching TRBD1. The CDR3 runs 11 residues. V lost 11 bases and J lost 7; bases outside the gene matches: 6. The germline V gene encodes CDR1 LNHDA and CDR2 SQIVND (reference sequence). Here the CDR3 reads CACRQGSGYTF. The DNA of the CDR3 is TGTGCCTGCCGACAGGGGAGTGGCTACACCTTC.

J is TRBJ1-1 and V is TRBV20-1, with 9 nucleotides matching TRBD1. The CDR3 consists of 17 residues. Trimming removed 1 base from V and 1 base from J; junction bases left unmatched: 10. Germline V lookup: CDR1 DFQATT, CDR2 SNEGSKA (reference sequence). For the CDR3, the DNA is TGCAGTGCTAGAGGTCGGACAGGGGAGTTGTCGAACACTGAAGCTTTCTTT. Its translation: CSARGRTGELSNTEAFF.

In its sample, this clonotype was seen many times. The chain employs TRBV28 and TRBJ2-2, with D possibly TRBD2 on 6 matching bases. The V gene's germline CDR1 is MDHEN and CDR2 SYDVKM. The CDR3 spans 16 residues. Trimming removed 4 bases from V and 0 bases from J, with 12 bases in between. CDR3 sequence (DNA): TGTGCCAGCAGTTCCTATGGGGGGACGAACACCGGGGAGCTGTTTTTT. This encodes CASSSYGGTNTGELFF.

This clonotype was counted at least ten times. The V gene is TRBV10-3, the J gene TRBJ1-3; D gene uncertain. The CDR3 sequence is 18 residues long. V was pared by 2 bases and J by 2 bases, with 19 bases between. Germline lookup yields CDR1 ENHRY and CDR2 SYGVKD. CDR3 DNA sequence: TGTGCCATCAGTGAGGGCAGTCTCGGGCCCAAGGCTGGAAACACCATATATTTT. It codes for CAISEGSLGPKAGNTIYF.